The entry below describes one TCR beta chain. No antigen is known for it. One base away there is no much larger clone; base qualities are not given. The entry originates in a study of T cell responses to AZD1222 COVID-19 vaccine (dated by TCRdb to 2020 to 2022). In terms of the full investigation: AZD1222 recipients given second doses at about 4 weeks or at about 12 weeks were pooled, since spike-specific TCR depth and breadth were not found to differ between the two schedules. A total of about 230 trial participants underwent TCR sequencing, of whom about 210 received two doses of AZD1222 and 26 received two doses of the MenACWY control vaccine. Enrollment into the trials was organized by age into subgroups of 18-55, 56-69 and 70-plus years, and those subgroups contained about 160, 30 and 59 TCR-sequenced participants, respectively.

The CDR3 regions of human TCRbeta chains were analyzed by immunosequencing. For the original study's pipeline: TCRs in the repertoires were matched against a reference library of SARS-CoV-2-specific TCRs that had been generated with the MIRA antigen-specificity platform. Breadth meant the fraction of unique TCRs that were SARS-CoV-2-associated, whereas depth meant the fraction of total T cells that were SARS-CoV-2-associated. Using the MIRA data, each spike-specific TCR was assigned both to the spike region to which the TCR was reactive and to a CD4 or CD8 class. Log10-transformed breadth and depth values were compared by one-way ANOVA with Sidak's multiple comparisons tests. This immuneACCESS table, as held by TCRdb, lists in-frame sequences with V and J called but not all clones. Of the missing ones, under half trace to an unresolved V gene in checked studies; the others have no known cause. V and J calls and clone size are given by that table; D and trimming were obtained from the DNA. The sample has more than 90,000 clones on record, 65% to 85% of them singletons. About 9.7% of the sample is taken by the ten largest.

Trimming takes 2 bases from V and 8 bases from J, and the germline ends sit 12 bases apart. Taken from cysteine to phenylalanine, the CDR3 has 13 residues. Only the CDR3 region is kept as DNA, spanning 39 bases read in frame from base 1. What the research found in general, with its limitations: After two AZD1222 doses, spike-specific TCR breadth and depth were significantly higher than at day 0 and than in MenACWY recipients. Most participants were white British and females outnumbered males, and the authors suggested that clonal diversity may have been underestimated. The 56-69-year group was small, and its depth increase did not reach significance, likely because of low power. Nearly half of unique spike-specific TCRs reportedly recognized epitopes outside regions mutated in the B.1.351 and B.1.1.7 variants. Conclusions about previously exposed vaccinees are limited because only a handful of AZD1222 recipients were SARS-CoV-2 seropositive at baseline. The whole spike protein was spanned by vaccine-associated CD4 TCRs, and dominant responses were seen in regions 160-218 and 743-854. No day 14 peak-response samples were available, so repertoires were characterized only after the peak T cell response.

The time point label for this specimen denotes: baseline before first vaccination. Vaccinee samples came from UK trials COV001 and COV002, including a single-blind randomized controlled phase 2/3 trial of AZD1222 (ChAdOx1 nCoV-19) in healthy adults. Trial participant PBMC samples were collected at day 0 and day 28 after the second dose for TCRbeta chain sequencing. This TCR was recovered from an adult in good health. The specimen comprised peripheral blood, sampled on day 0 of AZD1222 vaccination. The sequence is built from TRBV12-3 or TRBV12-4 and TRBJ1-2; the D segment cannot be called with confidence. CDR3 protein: CASSLRTESGYTF. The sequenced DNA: TGTGCCAGCAGTTTAAGGACGGAAAGCGGCTACACCTTC.